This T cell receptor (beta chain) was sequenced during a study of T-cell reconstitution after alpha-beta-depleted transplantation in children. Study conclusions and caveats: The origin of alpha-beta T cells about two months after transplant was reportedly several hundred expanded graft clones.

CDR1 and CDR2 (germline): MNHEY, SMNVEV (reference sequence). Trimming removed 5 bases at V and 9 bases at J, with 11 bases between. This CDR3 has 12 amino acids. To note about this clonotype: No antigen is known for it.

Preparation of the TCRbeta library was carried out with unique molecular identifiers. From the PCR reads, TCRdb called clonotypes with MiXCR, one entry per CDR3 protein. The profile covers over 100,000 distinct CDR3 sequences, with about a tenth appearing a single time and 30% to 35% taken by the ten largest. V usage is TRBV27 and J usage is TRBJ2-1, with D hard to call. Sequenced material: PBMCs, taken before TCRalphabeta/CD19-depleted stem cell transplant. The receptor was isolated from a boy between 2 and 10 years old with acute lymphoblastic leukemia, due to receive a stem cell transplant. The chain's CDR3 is CASSIMAGEQFF. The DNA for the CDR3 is TGTGCCAGCAGTATAATGGCCGGTGAGCAGTTCTTC.